Included here is one T cell receptor beta chain sequence, with context. No antigen is known for it. Purification of the CD8+ and CD4+ T cells relied on negative isolation, and TEMRA cells underwent FACS enrichment. This sample is part of a study of CD8 T cells in Susac syndrome. Whole-study context: At the time of blood draw, patients with Susac syndrome were therapy-naive, receiving corticosteroids, or receiving intravenous immunoglobulin alone.

Study results and limitations: It was acknowledged by the study that relatively few individuals were included in its TCR sequencing and HLA analysis.

An amount of RNA that ranged from roughly 0.5 to 1 ug was reverse transcribed with random hexamers. The CDR3 of TCR beta was amplified by immunoSEQ multiplex PCR across 54 Vbeta and 13 Jbeta. TCRdb fed the immunoSEQ multiplex PCR reads into MiXCR, producing one record per CDR3 protein. The repertoire holds 95,000 to 150,000 distinct CDR3 sequences, with around 94% as singletons. The CDR3 is 15 residues long. CDR1 is SGHTA and CDR2 is FQGNSA in the germline V gene. Deletions cut 0 bases from V and 2 bases from J, with 11 bases between. This receptor was taken from a human donor with Susac syndrome. The chain recombines TRBV7-2 with TRBJ2-7, with D possibly called TRBD1 or TRBD2 (5 bases each). Sequencing was performed on CD8+ T cells from PBMCs. The CDR3 nucleotides read TGTGCCAGCAGCTTAGCCGGGACGGTAGCCTACGAGCAGTACTTC. Protein sequence: CASSLAGTVAYEQYF.